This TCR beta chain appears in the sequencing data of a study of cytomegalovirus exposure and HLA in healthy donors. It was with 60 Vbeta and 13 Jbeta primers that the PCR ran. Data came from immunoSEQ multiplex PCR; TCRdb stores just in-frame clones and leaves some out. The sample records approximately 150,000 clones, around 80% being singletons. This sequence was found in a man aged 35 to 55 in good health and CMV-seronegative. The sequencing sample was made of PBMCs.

Written as DNA, the CDR3 is TGTGCCAGCAGTCATACAGGGGAAAATTCACCCCTCCACTTT. It is translated as CASSHTGENSPLHF. The V call is TRBV6-4, the J call TRBJ1-6, with TRBD1 identical over 7 bases. CDR1 MRHNA and CDR2 SNTAGT come from the germline V gene. V dropped 5 bases and J dropped 7; count of bases not matched to a gene: 5. The CDR3 loop spans 14 amino acids.